These T cell receptor beta chains were read from a single sample in a study of T cell repertoires in cytomegalovirus infection. TCRdb redid the calling of the reads with MiXCR, one entry per CDR3 protein. The sample holds a few hundred thousand distinct CDR3 sequences, over 15% seen once. What was sequenced was CD8+ T cells from PBMCs. Receptors were obtained from a human donor in good health (CMV status not recorded). Some clones in this sample may be carry-over from other donors' samples. The CDR3 runs from the conserved cysteine through the conserved F or W. D genes are given only for firm matches. The size entry is marked missing in some rows and otherwise reads once, few, many or a size class.

size: few
D: NA
V: TRBV10-3
J: TRBJ1-1
CDR3: CAISTDTMNTEAFF
DNA: TGTGCCATCAGCACAGACACGATGAACACTGAAGCTTTCTTT

size: NA
D: NA
V: TRBV7-6
J: TRBJ2-7
CDR3: CASSLGGRDGVLDEQYF
DNA: TGTGCCAGCAGCTTAGGGGGCCGGGACGGGGTCCTGGACGAGCAGTACTTC

size: NA
D: TRBD1
V: TRBV7-9
J: TRBJ1-1
CDR3: CASSLVVHDRERTEAFF
DNA: TGTGCCAGCAGCTTAGTAGTCCACGACAGGGAGCGCACTGAAGCTTTCTTT

size: many
D: NA
V: TRBV14
J: TRBJ1-6
CDR3: CASSPDSTSNSPLHF
DNA: TGTGCCAGCAGCCCAGACAGTACCTCAAATTCACCCCTCCACTTT

size: NA
D: NA
V: TRBV20-1
J: TRBJ1-6
CDR3: CSARDFKTGPDNSPLHF
DNA: TGCAGTGCTAGAGATTTTAAGACGGGACCCGATAATTCACCCCTCCACTTT

size: NA
D: NA
V: TRBV4-3
J: TRBJ1-2
CDR3: CASSLSGGSNYGYTF
DNA: TGCGCCAGCAGCCTCTCGGGAGGGTCTAACTATGGCTACACCTTC

size: many
D: NA
V: TRBV12-3/TRBV12-4
J: TRBJ2-1
CDR3: CASSHRLVDEQFF
DNA: TGTGCCAGCAGCCACAGACTAGTCGATGAGCAGTTCTTC

size: few
D: TRBD2
V: TRBV27
J: TRBJ2-1
CDR3: CASRLAGGYNEQFF
DNA: TGTGCCAGCAGACTAGCGGGGGGGTACAATGAGCAGTTCTTC

size: NA
D: NA
V: TRBV4-2
J: TRBJ2-3
CDR3: CASSQGTRRITDTQYF
DNA: TGTGCCAGCAGCCAAGGCACTAGGAGGATTACAGATACGCAGTATTTT

size: NA
D: NA
V: TRBV6-5
J: TRBJ2-5
CDR3: CASTGGGSQETQYF
DNA: TGTGCCAGCACCGGCGGCGGTTCGCAAGAGACCCAGTACTTC

size: many
D: NA
V: TRBV12-3/TRBV12-4
J: TRBJ1-1
CDR3: CASSFGGEAFF
DNA: TGTGCCAGCAGTTTCGGGGGTGAAGCTTTCTTT

size: NA
D: TRBD1
V: TRBV20-1
J: TRBJ2-5
CDR3: CSASPRDRVYQETQYF
DNA: TGCAGTGCTAGTCCACGGGACAGGGTTTACCAAGAGACCCAGTACTTC

size: few
D: NA
V: TRBV7-9
J: TRBJ2-3
CDR3: CASSPTFDTDTQYF
DNA: TGTGCTAGCAGCCCCACCTTTGACACAGATACGCAGTATTTT

size: many
D: TRBD1
V: TRBV7-6
J: TRBJ2-7
CDR3: CASSQTDRGSYEQYF
DNA: TGTGCCAGCAGCCAGACGGACAGGGGGTCGTACGAGCAGTACTTC

size: NA
D: NA
V: TRBV9
J: TRBJ1-6
CDR3: CASSASGSGNSPLHF
DNA: TGTGCCAGCAGCGCGTCAGGGAGCGGGAATTCACCCCTCCACTTT

size: few
D: NA
V: TRBV2
J: TRBJ2-7
CDR3: CASSLRRVTRMTGNVYEQYF
DNA: TGTGCCAGCAGTCTCCGTCGGGTTACAAGGATGACAGGAAACGTCTACGAGCAGTACTTC